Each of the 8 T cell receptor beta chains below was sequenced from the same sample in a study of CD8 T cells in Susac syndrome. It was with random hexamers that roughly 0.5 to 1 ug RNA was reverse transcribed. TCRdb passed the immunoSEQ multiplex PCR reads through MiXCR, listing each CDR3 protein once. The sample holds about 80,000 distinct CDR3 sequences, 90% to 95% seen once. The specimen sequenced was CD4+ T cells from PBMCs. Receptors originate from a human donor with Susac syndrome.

The CDR3 bases are TGCAGTGCTAGAGTGGAGCGGGGGGGCCTCAATGAGCAGTTCTTC. Protein: CSARVERGGLNEQFF. The rearrangement links TRBV20-1 to TRBJ2-1, with 10 bases that match TRBD2. CDR3 length: 15 amino acids. V lost 1 base to trimming and J lost 6 bases; unmatched junction nucleotides: 6. CDR1 and CDR2 from the germline V gene are DFQATT and SNEGSKA (reference sequence).

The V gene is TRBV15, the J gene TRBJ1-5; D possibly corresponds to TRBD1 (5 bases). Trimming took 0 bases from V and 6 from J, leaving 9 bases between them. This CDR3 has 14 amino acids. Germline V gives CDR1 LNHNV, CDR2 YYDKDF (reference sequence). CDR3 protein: CATSRDAGLQPQHF. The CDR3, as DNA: TGTGCCACCAGCAGAGATGCAGGGCTTCAGCCCCAGCATTTT.

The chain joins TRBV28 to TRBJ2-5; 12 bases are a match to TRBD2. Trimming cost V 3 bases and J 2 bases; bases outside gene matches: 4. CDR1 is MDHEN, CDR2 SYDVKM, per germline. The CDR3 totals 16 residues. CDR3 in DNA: TGTGCCAGCAGTTTTGCTAGCGGGGGGGGTCAAGAGACCCAGTACTTC. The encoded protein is CASSFASGGGQETQYF.

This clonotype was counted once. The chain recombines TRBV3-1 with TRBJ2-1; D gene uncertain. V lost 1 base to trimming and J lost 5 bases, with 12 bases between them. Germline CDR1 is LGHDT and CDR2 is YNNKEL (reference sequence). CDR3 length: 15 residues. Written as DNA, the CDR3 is TGTGCCAGCAGCCAAGTAGGGTCCTACGACAATGAGCAGTTCTTC. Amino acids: CASSQVGSYDNEQFF.

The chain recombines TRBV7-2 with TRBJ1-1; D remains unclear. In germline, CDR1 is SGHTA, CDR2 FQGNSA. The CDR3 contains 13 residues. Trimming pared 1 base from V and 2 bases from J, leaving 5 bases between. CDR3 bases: TGTGCCAGCAGCTTAGACACCAACACTGAAGCTTTCTTT. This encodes CASSLDTNTEAFF.

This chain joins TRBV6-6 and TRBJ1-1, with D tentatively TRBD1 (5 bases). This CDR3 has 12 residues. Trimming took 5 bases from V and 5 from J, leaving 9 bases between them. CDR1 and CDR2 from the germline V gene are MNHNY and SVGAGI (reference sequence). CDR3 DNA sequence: TGTGCCAGCAGTACCAGGGTGACTGAAGCTTTCTTT. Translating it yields CASSTRVTEAFF.

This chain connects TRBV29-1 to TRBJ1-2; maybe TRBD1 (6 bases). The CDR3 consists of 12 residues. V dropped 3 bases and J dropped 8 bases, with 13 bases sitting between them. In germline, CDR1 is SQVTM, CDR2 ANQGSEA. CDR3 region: CSVDRGGRGYTF. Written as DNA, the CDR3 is TGCAGCGTTGACAGAGGGGGACGCGGCTACACCTTC.

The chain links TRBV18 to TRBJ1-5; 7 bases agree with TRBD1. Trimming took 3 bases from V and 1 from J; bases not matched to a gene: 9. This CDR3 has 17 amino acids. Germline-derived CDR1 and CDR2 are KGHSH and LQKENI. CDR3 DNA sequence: TGTGCCAGCTCACCCCGAAGTACAGGGGAGAGCAATCAGCCCCAGCATTTT. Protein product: CASSPRSTGESNQPQHF.